The next 14 T cell receptor beta chains were all read from a single sample in a study of blood T cell repertoires in COVID-19. Here immunoSEQ multiplex PCR was the method, and the copy in TCRdb shows in-frame clones only, minus some. Among about 140,000 clones, around 88% were seen once, and the ten largest hold 1.5%. The material sequenced was peripheral blood. The receptors originated from a woman aged 60-75 years with acute or convalescent COVID-19.

The chain has TRBV27 and TRBJ2-3, with 7 bases fitting TRBD1. Trimming removed 1 base from V and 4 bases from J; junction bases left unmatched: 8. The CDR3 spans 16 residues. CDR1 and CDR2 from the germline V gene are MNHEY and SMNVEV (reference sequence). The chain's CDR3 is CASSLYGRQGADTQYF. CDR3 coding DNA: TGTGCCAGCAGTTTATATGGCCGACAGGGCGCAGATACGCAGTATTTT.

The V call is TRBV2, the J call TRBJ1-2; D unresolved. CDR1 and CDR2 (germline): SNHLY, FYNNEI. Trimming removed 3 bases from V and 8 bases from J, with 7 bases in between. The CDR3 sequence is 11 residues long. The CDR3 bases are TGTGCCAGCAGTGAGAGGTGGGGCTACACCTTC. This encodes CASSERWGYTF.

The rearrangement uses TRBV28 and TRBJ1-1; D may be TRBD1 (6 bases). Trimming removed 5 bases from V and 4 bases from J, with 14 bases in between. From germline, CDR1 is MDHEN and CDR2 SYDVKM. CDR3 length: 14 amino acids. The CDR3 nucleotides read TGTGCCAGCAGTCTTCAGGGGAGGGGCACTGAAGCTTTCTTT. Protein: CASSLQGRGTEAFF.

This chain uses TRBV7-9 with TRBJ1-1; D is ambiguous. The germline V gene has CDR1 SEHNR and CDR2 FQNEAQ (reference sequence). The CDR3 contains 15 residues. V gave up 1 base and J gave up 0 bases, with 9 bases separating them. DNA for the CDR3: TGTGCCAGCAGCTTAGGGCACAGCATGAACACTGAAGCTTTCTTT. Translation gives CASSLGHSMNTEAFF.

The V call is TRBV19, the J call TRBJ1-5; the match to TRBD1 covers 8 bases. This CDR3 region has 15 residues. Germline-derived CDR1 and CDR2 are LNHDA and SQIVND (reference sequence). After removal of 5 bases from V and 3 bases from J, the junction contained 6 bases not matched to a gene. The CDR3 region is CASSPWTGLNQPQHF. The CDR3 DNA follows: TGTGCCAGTAGTCCATGGACAGGGCTCAATCAGCCCCAGCATTTT.

The chain recombines TRBV7-9 with TRBJ1-4, with unresolved D. The CDR3 is 14 residues long. From germline, CDR1 is SEHNR and CDR2 FQNEAQ (reference sequence). V was pared by 2 bases and J by 4 bases, with 8 bases between. The CDR3 loop is CASSLYQDNEKLFF. The CDR3 nucleotides are TGTGCCAGCAGCTTATATCAGGATAATGAAAAACTGTTTTTT.

The V and J genes are TRBV30 and TRBJ2-1, with 7 nucleotides matching TRBD1. The CDR3 consists of 14 residues. The V gene's germline CDR1 is GTSNPN and CDR2 SVGIG (reference sequence). The junction had 7 bases not matched to a gene; V was cut back by 1 base and J by 7 bases. CDR3 in amino acids: CAWSARQGLNEQFF. The DNA of the CDR3 is TGTGCCTGGAGTGCAAGACAGGGCTTGAATGAGCAGTTCTTC. Full variable domain (remainder filled in from reference TRBV30 and TRBJ2-1): SQTIHQWPATLVQPVGSPLSLECTVEGTSNPNLYWYRQAAGRGLQLLFYSVGIGQISSEVPQNLSASRPQDRQFILSSKKLLLSDSGFYLCAWSARQGLNEQFFGPGTRLTVL.

The V call is TRBV18, the J call TRBJ2-7, with TRBD1 matching 9 bases. Germline CDR1 KGHSH, CDR2 LQKENI. The length of the CDR3 is 16 residues. The V gene end was trimmed by 2 bases and the J gene end by 0 bases; junction bases not matched to a gene: 5. The CDR3 loop reads CASSPSGQGSSYEQYF. The CDR3 region has the DNA TGTGCCAGCTCACCAAGCGGACAGGGGAGCTCCTACGAGCAGTACTTC.

This sequence joins TRBV28 and TRBJ1-2; possibly TRBD1 for D (6 bases). The CDR3 runs to 17 residues. V was clipped by 1 base and J by 3 bases, with 18 bases between them. Germline CDR1 reads MDHEN; CDR2 reads SYDVKM. The CDR3 coding sequence is TGTGCCAGCAGTTTATCCGTTAATTTAGGACAGCACTATGGCTACACCTTC. This sequence encodes CASSLSVNLGQHYGYTF.

The chain links TRBV7-9 to TRBJ2-1; 7 positions agree with TRBD1. CDR1 and CDR2 from the germline V gene are SEHNR and FQNEAQ (reference sequence). The CDR3 is 18 residues long. V shed 1 base and J 0 bases; nucleotides not matched to a gene: 9. The CDR3 loop reads CASSLVQGSSGSYNEQFF. The CDR3 nucleotides read TGTGCCAGCAGCTTAGTACAGGGGTCTTCTGGCTCCTACAATGAGCAGTTCTTC.

The rearrangement links TRBV28 to TRBJ2-2, with TRBD1 matching over 9 bases. The V gene's germline CDR1 is MDHEN and CDR2 SYDVKM. V was pared by 6 bases and J by 8 bases, with 7 bases of the junction left unmatched. The length of the CDR3 is 14 residues. CDR3 nucleotide sequence: TGTGCCAGCAGCCTACAGGGGGCGCAGGGGGAGCTGTTTTTT. Translated: CASSLQGAQGELFF. The entire variable domain, with the rest obtained from reference TRBV28 and TRBJ2-2, is as follows: DVKVTQSSRYLVKRTGEKVFLECVQDMDHENMFWYRQDPGLGLRLIYFSYDVKMKEKGDIPEGYSVSREKKERFSLILESASTNQTSMYLCASSLQGAQGELFFGEGSRLTVL.

The DNA for the CDR3 is TGTGCCAGCATTTTTGGCCATGGGGCCGATACGCAGTATTTT. It encodes CASIFGHGADTQYF. V usage is TRBV5-5 and J usage is TRBJ2-3; weak D call: TRBD1 (5 bases). Trimming took 6 bases from V and 6 from J, leaving 17 bases between them. The CDR3 is 14 amino acids. CDR1 is SGHKS and CDR2 is YYEKEE in the germline V gene (reference sequence).

This clone was detected only a few times. The rearrangement links TRBV4-3 to TRBJ2-1, with D perhaps matching TRBD2 (7 bases). Germline CDR1 LGHNA, CDR2 YSLEER. Trimming shortened V by 3 bases and J by 8 bases, and 17 bases separated the two germline ends. This CDR3 is 15 amino acids long. DNA of the CDR3: TGCGCCAGCAGCCACCGCCTCAGGGGAGGGGATGAGCAGTTCTTC. Its protein product is CASSHRLRGGDEQFF.

The chain recombines TRBV5-1 with TRBJ2-2; TRBD2 matches 11 bases. The germline gives CDR1 SGHRS, CDR2 YFSETQ. The CDR3 has 17 amino acids. Trimming removed 3 bases from V and 4 bases from J; junction bases left unmatched: 8. The CDR3 sequence: CASSSPSGGFSTGELFF. In DNA form, the CDR3 reads TGCGCCAGCAGCTCCCCTAGCGGGGGGTTTTCCACCGGGGAGCTGTTTTTT. Using reference TRBV5-1 and TRBJ2-2 for the parts outside the CDR3, the full variable domain is KAGVTQTPRYLIKTRGQQVTLSCSPISGHRSVSWYQQTPGQGLQFLFEYFSETQRNKGNFPGRFSGRQFSNSRSEMNVSTLELGDSALYLCASSSPSGGFSTGELFFGEGSRLTVL.